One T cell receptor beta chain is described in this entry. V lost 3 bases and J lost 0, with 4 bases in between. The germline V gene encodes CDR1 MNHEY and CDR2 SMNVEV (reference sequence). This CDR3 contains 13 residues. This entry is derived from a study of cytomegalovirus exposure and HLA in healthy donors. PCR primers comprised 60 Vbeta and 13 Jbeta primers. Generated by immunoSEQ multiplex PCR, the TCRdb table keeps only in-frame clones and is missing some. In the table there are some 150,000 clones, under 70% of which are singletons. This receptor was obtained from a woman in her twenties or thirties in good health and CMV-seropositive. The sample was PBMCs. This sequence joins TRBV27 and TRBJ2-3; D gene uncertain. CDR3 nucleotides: TGTGCCAGCAGTTTCCTTAGCACAGATACGCAGTATTTT. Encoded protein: CASSFLSTDTQYF.